This T cell receptor beta chain is from a study of blood T cell repertoires in COVID-19. Only in-frame clones appear in the TCRdb table, and some are missing; sequencing was by immunoSEQ multiplex PCR. The top ten clones hold roughly 7.2% of a sample with about 340,000 clones, about 86% of them seen once. From germline, CDR1 is SGHVS and CDR2 FQNEAQ. Trimming left V 4 bases short and J 1 base short, with 10 bases between. CDR3 size: 14 residues. The source material was peripheral blood. J is TRBJ1-2 and V is TRBV7-8, with no clear D. The TCR comes from a woman aged 60-75 years with COVID-19, enrolled during active disease. As DNA, the CDR3 is TGTGCCAGCAGCTCTCCGTACGGTAACTATGGCTACACCTTC. This codes for CASSSPYGNYGYTF.